This TCR beta chain derives from a study of cytomegalovirus exposure and HLA in healthy donors. Overall study context: Researchers previously reported finding 117 million unique TCR beta sequences from approximately 190 million T cells.

About this clone itself: Its antigen is still unknown.

The PCR made use of 60 Vbeta and 13 Jbeta primers. The assay was immunoSEQ multiplex PCR, and TCRdb's table has in-frame clones only and misses some. The sample has about 120,000 clones; about 81% are singletons. V gave up 7 bases and J gave up 5 bases; unmatched junction bases: 6. The CDR3 contains 14 residues. CDR1 SNHLY and CDR2 FYNNEI come from the germline V gene. These donors counted as nominally healthy when sampled, but unrecorded immune exposures were likely. General study results and limits: The study labeled 164 TCR beta chains cytomegalovirus-associated. Reportedly, a later analysis found an Asian-associated ancestry cluster had fewer N-insertions than the approximately 700-donor mean.

The chain has TRBV2 and TRBJ2-1, with 9 positions matching TRBD2. This TCR derives from a woman aged 50 to 60 in good health and CMV-seropositive. The sequencing sample was made of PBMCs. CDR3 DNA sequence: TGTGCCAGCACCACTAGCGGGCCCGACAATGAGCAGTTCTTC. This sequence encodes CASTTSGPDNEQFF.